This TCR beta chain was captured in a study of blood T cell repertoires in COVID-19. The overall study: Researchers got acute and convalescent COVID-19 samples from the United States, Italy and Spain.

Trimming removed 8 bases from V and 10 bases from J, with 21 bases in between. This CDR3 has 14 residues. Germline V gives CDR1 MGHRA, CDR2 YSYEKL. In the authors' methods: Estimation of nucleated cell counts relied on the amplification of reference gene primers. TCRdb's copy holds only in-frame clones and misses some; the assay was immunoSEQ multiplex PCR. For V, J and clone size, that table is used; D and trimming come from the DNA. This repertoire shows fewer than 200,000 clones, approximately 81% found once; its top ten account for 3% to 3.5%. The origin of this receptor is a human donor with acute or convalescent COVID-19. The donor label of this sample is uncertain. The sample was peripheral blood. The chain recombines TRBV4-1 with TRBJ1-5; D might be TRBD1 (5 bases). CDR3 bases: TGCGCCAGCTCCCGCAGGGCCCTCCGCGAACCCCAGCATTTT. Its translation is CASSRRALREPQHF.